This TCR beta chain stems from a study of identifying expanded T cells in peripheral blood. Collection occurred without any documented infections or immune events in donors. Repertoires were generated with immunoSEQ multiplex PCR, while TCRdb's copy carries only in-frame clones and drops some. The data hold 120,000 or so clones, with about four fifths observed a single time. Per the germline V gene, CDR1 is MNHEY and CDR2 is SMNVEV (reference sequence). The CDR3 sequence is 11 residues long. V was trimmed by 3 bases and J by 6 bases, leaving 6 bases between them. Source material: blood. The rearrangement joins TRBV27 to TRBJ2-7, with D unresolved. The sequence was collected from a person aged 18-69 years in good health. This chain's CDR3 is CASSFRGEQYF. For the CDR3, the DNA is TGTGCCAGCAGTTTTCGTGGCGAGCAGTACTTC.